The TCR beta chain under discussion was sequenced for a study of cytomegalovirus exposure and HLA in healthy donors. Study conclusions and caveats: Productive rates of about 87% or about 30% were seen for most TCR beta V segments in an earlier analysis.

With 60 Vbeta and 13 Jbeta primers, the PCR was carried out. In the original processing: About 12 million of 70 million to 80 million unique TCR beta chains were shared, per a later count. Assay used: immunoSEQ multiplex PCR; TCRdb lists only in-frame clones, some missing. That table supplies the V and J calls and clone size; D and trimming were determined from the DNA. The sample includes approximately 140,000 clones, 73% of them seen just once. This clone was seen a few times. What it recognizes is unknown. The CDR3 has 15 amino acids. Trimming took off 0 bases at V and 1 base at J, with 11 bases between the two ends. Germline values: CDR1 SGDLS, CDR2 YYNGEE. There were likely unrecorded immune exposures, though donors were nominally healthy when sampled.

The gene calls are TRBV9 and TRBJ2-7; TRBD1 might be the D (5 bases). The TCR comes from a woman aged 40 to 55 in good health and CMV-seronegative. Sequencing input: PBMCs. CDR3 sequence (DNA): TGTGCCAGCAGCGTAGAGGGGCAAGGATCCTACGAGCAGTACTTC. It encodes CASSVEGQGSYEQYF. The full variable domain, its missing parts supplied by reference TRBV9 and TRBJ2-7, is DSGVTQTPKHLITATGQRVTLRCSPRSGDLSVYWYQQSLDQGLQFLIQYYNGEERAKGNILERFSAQQFPDLHSELNLSSLELGDSALYFCASSVEGQGSYEQYFGPGTRLTVT.